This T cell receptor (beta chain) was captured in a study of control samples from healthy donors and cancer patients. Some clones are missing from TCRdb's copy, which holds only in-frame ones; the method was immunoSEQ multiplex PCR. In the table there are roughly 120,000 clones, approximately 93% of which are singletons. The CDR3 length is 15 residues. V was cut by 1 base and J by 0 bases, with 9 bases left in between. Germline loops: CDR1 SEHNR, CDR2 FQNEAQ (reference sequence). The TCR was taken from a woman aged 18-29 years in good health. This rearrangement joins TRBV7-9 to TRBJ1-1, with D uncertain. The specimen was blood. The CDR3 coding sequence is TGTGCCAGCAGCTTAGGACCAACCCTGAACACTGAAGCTTTCTTT. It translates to CASSLGPTLNTEAFF.